Presented here are 5 T cell receptor beta chains from one specimen sequenced in a study of blood T cell repertoires in COVID-19. Clones were sequenced by immunoSEQ multiplex PCR, and TCRdb holds only the in-frame ones, with some missing. Among 80,000 to 100,000 clones, about 80% were seen once, and the ten largest hold about 9.3%. The sequenced sample was peripheral blood. Receptors were obtained from a woman aged 70-85 years with acute or convalescent COVID-19.

This chain links TRBV6-5 with TRBJ2-5, with no clear D. Germline CDR1 reads MNHEY; CDR2 reads SVGAGI. The CDR3 is 13 residues long. Trimming took 6 bases from V and 1 from J, leaving 9 bases between them. Here the CDR3 DNA reads TGTGCCAGCAGCCCCCGTTCCCAAGAGACCCAGTACTTC. Protein sequence: CASSPRSQETQYF.

The CDR3 sequence is CASRKGDEQFF. DNA of the CDR3: TGTGCCAGCAGAAAGGGAGATGAGCAGTTCTTC. V and J are TRBV27 and TRBJ2-1; possibly TRBD2 for D (5 bases). The CDR3 consists of 11 residues. Per the germline V gene, CDR1 is MNHEY and CDR2 is SMNVEV (reference sequence). V was trimmed by 6 bases and J by 8 bases, leaving 8 bases between them.

The rearrangement joins TRBV6-6 to TRBJ1-5; tentative D call: TRBD1 (5 bases). The CDR3 contains 14 residues. Germline V gene lookup returns CDR1 MNHNY and CDR2 SVGAGI (reference sequence). The V end lost 6 bases, the J end lost 6 bases, and 15 bases lay between the germline ends. CDR3 sequence: CASSRPGGGQPQHF. CDR3 sequence (DNA): TGTGCCAGCAGCCGGCCCGGGGGAGGTCAGCCCCAGCATTTT.

V usage is TRBV5-6 and J usage is TRBJ1-6, with 7 positions matching TRBD1. This CDR3 has 15 residues. The ends lost 3 bases at V and 7 bases at J; junction bases unmatched: 7. CDR1 is SGHDT and CDR2 is YYEEEE in the germline V gene. CDR3: CASSWGQLRNSPLHF. CDR3 nucleotides: TGTGCCAGCAGCTGGGGACAGCTCAGGAATTCACCCCTCCACTTT.

The chain joins TRBV14 to TRBJ2-2; D possibly corresponds to TRBD1 (6 bases). The germline V and J ends were trimmed by 4 bases and 6 bases, with 9 bases remaining between them. The CDR3 has 13 residues. CDR1 and CDR2 (germline): SGHDN, FVKESK. CDR3 sequence: CASSPYRAGELFF. For the CDR3, the DNA is TGTGCCAGCAGCCCCTACAGGGCCGGGGAGCTGTTTTTT.